The source of this T cell receptor (beta chain) is a study of blood T cell repertoires in COVID-19. Study-wide context: Samples taken during acute and convalescent COVID-19 were collected in the United States, Italy and Spain. From T cells, B-cell-depleted T cells, or PBMCs came the material, which was cDNA or gDNA.

Germline lookup yields CDR1 MGHRA and CDR2 YSYEKL. V shed 6 bases and J 0 bases; nucleotides not matched to a gene: 4. The CDR3 contains 15 residues. The authors' processing: From reference gene primer amplification, estimates of nucleated cell counts were derived. This table comes from immunoSEQ multiplex PCR, and its TCRdb copy is limited to in-frame clones, with some not included. The DNA gave D and trimming, while V, J and clone size come from that table. The sample has about 110,000 clones, 70% to 75% seen once; the top ten hold approximately 0.88%. The receptor was isolated from a human donor with acute or convalescent COVID-19. The donor label of this sample is uncertain. The chain uses TRBV4-1 and TRBJ1-3; TRBD1 aligns across 8 bases. The sample comprised peripheral blood. In nucleotides, the CDR3 is TGCGCCAGCAGTGGGACAGGTTTCTCTGGAAACACCATATATTTT. Encoded protein: CASSGTGFSGNTIYF.